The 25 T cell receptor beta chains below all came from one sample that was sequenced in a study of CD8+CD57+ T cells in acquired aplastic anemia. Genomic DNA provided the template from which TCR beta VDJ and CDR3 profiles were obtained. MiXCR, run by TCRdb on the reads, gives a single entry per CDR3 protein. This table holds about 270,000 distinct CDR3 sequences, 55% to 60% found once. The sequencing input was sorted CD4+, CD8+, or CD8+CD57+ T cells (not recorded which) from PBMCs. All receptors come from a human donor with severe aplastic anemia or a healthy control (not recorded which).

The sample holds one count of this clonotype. For the CDR3, the DNA is TGTGCCAGCAGCCGAGAGACTAGCACCTACGAGCAGTACTTC. It yields the protein CASSRETSTYEQYF. V gene TRBV7-2 combines with J gene TRBJ2-7; 7 bases are shared with TRBD2. Looked up from germline, CDR1 is SGHTA and CDR2 is FQGNSA. V was clipped by 5 bases and J by 2 bases; unmatched bases: 6. The CDR3 runs 14 residues. Complete variable domain (other parts from reference TRBV7-2 and TRBJ2-7): GAGVSQSPSNKVTEKGKDVELRCDPISGHTALYWYRQSLGQGLEFLIYFQGNSAPDKSGLPSDRFSAERTGGSVSTLTIQRTQQEDSAVYLCASSRETSTYEQYFGPGTRLTVT.

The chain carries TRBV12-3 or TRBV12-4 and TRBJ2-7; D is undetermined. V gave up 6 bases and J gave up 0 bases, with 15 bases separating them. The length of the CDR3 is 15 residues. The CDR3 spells CASRHTGRPSYEQYF. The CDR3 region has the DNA TGTGCCAGCAGACATACCGGGCGACCCTCCTACGAGCAGTACTTC.

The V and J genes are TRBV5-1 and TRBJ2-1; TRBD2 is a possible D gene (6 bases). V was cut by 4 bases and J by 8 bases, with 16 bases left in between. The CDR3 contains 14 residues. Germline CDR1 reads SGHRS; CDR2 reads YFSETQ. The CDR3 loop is CASSIRTNGDEQFF. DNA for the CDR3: TGCGCCAGCAGCATCCGGACTAACGGGGATGAGCAGTTCTTC.

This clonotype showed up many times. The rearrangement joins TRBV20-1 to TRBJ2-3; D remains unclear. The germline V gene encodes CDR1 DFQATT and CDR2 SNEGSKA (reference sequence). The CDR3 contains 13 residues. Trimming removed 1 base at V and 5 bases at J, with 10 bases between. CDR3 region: CSARGGLLDTQYF. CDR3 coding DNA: TGCAGTGCTAGAGGCGGTCTTTTAGATACGCAGTATTTT.

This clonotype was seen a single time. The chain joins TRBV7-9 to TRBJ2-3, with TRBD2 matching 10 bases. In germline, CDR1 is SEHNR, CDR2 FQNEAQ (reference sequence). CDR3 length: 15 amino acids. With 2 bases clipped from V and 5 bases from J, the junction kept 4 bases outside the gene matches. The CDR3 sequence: CASSLQRGGRDTQYF. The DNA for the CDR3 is TGTGCCAGCAGCTTACAGCGGGGGGGCAGAGATACGCAGTATTTT.

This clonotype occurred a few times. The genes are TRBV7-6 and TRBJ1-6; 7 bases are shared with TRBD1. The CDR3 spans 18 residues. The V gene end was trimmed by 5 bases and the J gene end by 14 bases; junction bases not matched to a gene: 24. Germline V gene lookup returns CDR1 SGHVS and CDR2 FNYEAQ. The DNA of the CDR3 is TGTGCCAGCAGCCCCGGGGACAGCCGGACCCCTAATAAGGGAGCCCTCCACTTT. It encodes CASSPGDSRTPNKGALHF.

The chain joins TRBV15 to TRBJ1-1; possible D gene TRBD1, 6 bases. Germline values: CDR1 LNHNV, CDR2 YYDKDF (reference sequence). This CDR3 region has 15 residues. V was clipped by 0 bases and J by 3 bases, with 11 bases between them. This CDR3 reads CATSRETGAHTEAFF. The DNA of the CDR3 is TGTGCCACCAGCAGAGAGACGGGGGCACACACTGAAGCTTTCTTT.

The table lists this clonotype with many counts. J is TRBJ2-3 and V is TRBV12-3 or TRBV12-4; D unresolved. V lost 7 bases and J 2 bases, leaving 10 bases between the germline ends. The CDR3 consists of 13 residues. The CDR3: CASTGQNTDTQYF. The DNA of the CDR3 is TGTGCCAGCACCGGCCAGAACACAGATACGCAGTATTTT.

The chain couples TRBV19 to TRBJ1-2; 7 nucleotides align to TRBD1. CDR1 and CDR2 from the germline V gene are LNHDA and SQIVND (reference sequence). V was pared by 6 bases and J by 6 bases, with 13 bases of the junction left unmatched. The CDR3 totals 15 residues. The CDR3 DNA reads TGTGCCAGTAGCTTCCGCACCGGGACAGTAGATGGCTACACCTTC. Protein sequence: CASSFRTGTVDGYTF.

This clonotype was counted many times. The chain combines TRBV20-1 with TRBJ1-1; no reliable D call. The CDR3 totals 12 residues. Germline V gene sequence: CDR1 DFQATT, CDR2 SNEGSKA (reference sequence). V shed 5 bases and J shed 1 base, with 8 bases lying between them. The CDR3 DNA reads TGCAGTGCTCTGACGGGGAACACTGAAGCTTTCTTT. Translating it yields CSALTGNTEAFF.

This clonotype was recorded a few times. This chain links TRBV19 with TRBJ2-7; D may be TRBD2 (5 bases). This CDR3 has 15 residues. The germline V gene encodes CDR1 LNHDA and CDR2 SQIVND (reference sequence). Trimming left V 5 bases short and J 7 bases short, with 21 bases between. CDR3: CASSPGSHVRWEQYF. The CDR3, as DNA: TGTGCCAGTAGTCCGGGGTCTCATGTACGGTGGGAGCAGTACTTC.

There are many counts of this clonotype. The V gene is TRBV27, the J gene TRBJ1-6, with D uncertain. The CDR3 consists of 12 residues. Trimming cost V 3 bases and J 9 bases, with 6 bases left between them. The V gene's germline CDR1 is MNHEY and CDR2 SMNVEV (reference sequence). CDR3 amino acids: CASSFSSSPLHF. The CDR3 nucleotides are TGTGCCAGCAGTTTTTCGTCTTCACCCCTCCACTTT.

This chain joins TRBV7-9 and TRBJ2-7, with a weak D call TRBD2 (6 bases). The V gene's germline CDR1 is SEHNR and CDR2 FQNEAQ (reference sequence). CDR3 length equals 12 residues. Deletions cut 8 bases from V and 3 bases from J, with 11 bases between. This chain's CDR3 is CASVGGDYEQYF. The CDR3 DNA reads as TGTGCCAGCGTCGGCGGGGACTACGAGCAGTACTTC.

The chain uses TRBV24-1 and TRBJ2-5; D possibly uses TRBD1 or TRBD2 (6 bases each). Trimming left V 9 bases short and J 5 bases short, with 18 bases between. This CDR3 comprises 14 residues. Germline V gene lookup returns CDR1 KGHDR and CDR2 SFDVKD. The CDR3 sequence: CATLRGAHGETQYF. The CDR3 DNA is TGTGCCACCCTGAGGGGGGCCCACGGGGAGACCCAGTACTTC.

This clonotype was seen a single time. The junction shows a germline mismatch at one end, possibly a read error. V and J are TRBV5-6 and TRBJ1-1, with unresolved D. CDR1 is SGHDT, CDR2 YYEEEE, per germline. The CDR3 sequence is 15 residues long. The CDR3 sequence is CASSLSGPPLAEAFF. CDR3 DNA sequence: TGTGCCAGCAGCTTGTCTGGCCCTCCCCTGGCTGAAGCCTTCTTT.

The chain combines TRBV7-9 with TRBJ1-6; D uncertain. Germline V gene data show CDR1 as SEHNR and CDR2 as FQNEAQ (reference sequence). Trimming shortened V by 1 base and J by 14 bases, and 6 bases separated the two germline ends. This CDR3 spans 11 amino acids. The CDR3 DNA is TGTGCCAGCAGCTTAGGGGCGGCCCTCCACTTT. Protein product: CASSLGAALHF.

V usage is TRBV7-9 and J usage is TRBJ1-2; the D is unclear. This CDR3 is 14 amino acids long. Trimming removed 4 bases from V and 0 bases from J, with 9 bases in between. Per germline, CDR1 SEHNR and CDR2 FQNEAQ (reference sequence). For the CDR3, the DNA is TGTGCCAGCAGCTCCAGTTTCTCTAACTATGGCTACACCTTC. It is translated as CASSSSFSNYGYTF.

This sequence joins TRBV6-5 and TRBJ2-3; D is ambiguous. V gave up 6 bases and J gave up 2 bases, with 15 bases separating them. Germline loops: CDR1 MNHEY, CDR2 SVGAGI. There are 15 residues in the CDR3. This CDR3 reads CASSPTGRLTDTQYF. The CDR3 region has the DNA TGTGCCAGCAGCCCGACCGGACGCCTCACAGATACGCAGTATTTT.

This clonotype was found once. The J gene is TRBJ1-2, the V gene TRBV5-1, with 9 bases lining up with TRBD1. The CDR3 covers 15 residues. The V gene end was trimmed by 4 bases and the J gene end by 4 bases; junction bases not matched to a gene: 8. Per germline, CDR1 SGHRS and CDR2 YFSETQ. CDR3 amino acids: CASSPGQGPAYGYTF. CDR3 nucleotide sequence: TGCGCCAGCAGCCCGGGACAGGGTCCCGCCTATGGCTACACCTTC.

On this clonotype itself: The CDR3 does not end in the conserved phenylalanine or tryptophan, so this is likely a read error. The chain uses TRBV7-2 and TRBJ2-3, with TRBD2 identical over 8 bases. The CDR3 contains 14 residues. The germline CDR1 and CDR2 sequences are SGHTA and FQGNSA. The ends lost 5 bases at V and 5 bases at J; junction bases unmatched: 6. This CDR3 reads CASSQLSGGDTQYV. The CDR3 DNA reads TGTGCCAGCAGCCAACTGAGCGGGGGAGATACGCAGTATGTT.

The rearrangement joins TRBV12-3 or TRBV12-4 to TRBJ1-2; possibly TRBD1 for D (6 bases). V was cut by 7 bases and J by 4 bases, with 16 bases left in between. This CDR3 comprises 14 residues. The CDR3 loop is CASTKGQLRYGYTF. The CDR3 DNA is TGTGCCAGCACCAAGGGACAACTTCGCTATGGCTACACCTTC.

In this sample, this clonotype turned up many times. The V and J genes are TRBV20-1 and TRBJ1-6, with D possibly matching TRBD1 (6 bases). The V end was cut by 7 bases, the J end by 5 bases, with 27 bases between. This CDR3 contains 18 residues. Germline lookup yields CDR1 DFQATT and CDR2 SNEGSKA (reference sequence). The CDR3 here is CSVGFGTILDRHNSPLHF. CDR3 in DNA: TGCAGTGTCGGTTTCGGGACAATCCTAGATAGACATAATTCACCCCTCCACTTT.

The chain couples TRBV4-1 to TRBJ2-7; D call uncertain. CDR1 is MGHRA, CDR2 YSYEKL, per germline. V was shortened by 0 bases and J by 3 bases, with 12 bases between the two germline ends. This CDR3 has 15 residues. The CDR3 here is CASSQEWRPNYEQYF. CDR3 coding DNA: TGCGCCAGCAGCCAAGAATGGCGACCAAACTACGAGCAGTACTTC.

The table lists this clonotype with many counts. In DNA form, the CDR3 reads TGTGCCAGCAGCCTCACCGGGACAGGAGGAGAGGCTTTCTTT. Protein product: CASSLTGTGGEAFF. This chain joins TRBV7-8 and TRBJ1-1, with 8 bases aligning to TRBD1. CDR1 is SGHVS and CDR2 is FQNEAQ in the germline V gene. This CDR3 is 14 amino acids long. V gave up 5 bases and J gave up 11 bases; unmatched junction bases: 13.

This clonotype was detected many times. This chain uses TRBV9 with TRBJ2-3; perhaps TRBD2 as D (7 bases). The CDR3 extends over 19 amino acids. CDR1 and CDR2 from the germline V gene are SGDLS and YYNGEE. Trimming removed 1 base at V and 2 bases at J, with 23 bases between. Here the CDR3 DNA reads TGTGCCAGCAGCGTAAGGGGGGGGGACTACCGGCGTCCCACAGATACGCAGTATTTT. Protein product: CASSVRGGDYRRPTDTQYF.